These T cell receptor beta chains were read from a single sample in a study of blood T cells in healthy people across ages. TCRdb re-analysed the 5' RACE reads in MiXCR, keeping a single row per CDR3 protein. The sample records around 1.5 million distinct CDR3 sequences, around 59% being singletons. Material for sequencing was blood. These receptors all come from a young man in good health. CDR3s include the opening cysteine and the closing phenylalanine or tryptophan. The D gene is left open where the match is weak. Not every row has a clone size; where given, it reads once, few, many or a size class.

cdr3_nt cdr3_aa d_call j_call clone_size v_call
TGTGCCAGCAGCCTATTTGACAGCCGCCCCAGCATAGATACGCAGTATTTT CASSLFDSRPSIDTQYF NA TRBJ2-3 NA TRBV2
TGCAGTGCTAGTGGCCCGGACAGTAACCTCTATGGCTACACCTTC CSASGPDSNLYGYTF NA TRBJ1-2 NA TRBV20-1
TGTGCCAGCAGCCTTACTGGGACAGCGGAAGGTGGGACCCAGTACTTC CASSLTGTAEGGTQYF TRBD1 TRBJ2-5 once TRBV12-3/TRBV12-4
TGTGCCAGCAGCACCCGGCCAGACACAGATACGCAGTATTTT CASSTRPDTDTQYF NA TRBJ2-3 once TRBV9
TGTGCCAGCAGTTACCGGGGATATGAAGCTTTCTTT CASSYRGYEAFF NA TRBJ1-1 NA TRBV6-2/TRBV6-3
TGCAGTGCTAGAGAGCCTGGCAGGGGAAACACCGGGGAGCTGTTTTTT CSAREPGRGNTGELFF NA TRBJ2-2 NA TRBV20-1
TGTGCCAGCAGCCAAGTCTCTAGCGGGAGAATCTACGAGCAGTACTTC CASSQVSSGRIYEQYF TRBD2 TRBJ2-7 many TRBV4-2
TGTGCCAGCAGCTTAGTGCGGGACGGAGATTATGGCTACACCTTC CASSLVRDGDYGYTF NA TRBJ1-2 NA TRBV7-9
TGTGCCAGCAGCCAAGAAAGTCTTAAAAATGAAAAACTGTTTTTT CASSQESLKNEKLFF NA TRBJ1-4 NA TRBV4-2
TGCGCCAGCAGCCAACAGAGGAACACTGAAGCTTTCTTT CASSQQRNTEAFF NA TRBJ1-1 few TRBV4-3
TGTGCCAGCAGCTTAGAACTAGCGGGAGATACGCAGTATTTT CASSLELAGDTQYF TRBD2 TRBJ2-3 NA TRBV13
TGTGCCAGCAGTCAGGGGGGCGAAGGATATGGCTACACCTTC CASSQGGEGYGYTF TRBD1 TRBJ1-2 once TRBV6-5
TGTGCCAGCACCCCTTCACAGGAAGGTCAGCCCCAGCATTTT CASTPSQEGQPQHF NA TRBJ1-5 NA TRBV28
TGTGCCAGCAGTTACTCAGACAATTCACCCCTCCACTTT CASSYSDNSPLHF NA TRBJ1-6 NA TRBV6-6
TGTGCCACCAGAGCGGCGGGCGGGGCCAACGTCCTGACTTTC CATRAAGGANVLTF NA TRBJ2-6 NA TRBV6-1
TGCGCCAGCAGTAATGGACAGTCTCGAGATACGCAGTATTTT CASSNGQSRDTQYF NA TRBJ2-3 NA TRBV10-1
TGCAGTGCACCGGGACTCCCGAGCTCTGGGGCCAACGTCCTGACTTTC CSAPGLPSSGANVLTF NA TRBJ2-6 NA TRBV20-1
TGTGCCAGCAGCTTAGATCGGAAGGGAACTATATTCACAGATACGCGGTATTTT CASSLDRKGTIFTDTRYF NA TRBJ2-3 NA TRBV11-2
TGTGCCAGCACCGAATCTAAAGATACGCAGTATTTT CASTESKDTQYF NA TRBJ2-3 NA TRBV28
TGTGCCAGCAGTCCTAGGACTAGCGGGGCGTACAATGAGCAGTTCTTC CASSPRTSGAYNEQFF TRBD2 TRBJ2-1 few TRBV12-3/TRBV12-4
TGTGCCAGCAGCCCGAACCCCGGGGCAAGGGTCGAGCAGTACTTC CASSPNPGARVEQYF NA TRBJ2-7 NA TRBV4-2
TGCGCCAGCAGAGATCTTTCGCACACAGGAATAAATTCACCCCTCCACTTT CASRDLSHTGINSPLHF NA TRBJ1-6 NA TRBV4-1
TGTGCCAGCAGCGTAGAGCTAGCGGGAGTCACAGATACGCAGTATTTT CASSVELAGVTDTQYF TRBD2 TRBJ2-3 few TRBV9